This T cell receptor beta chain was sequenced in a study of blood T cell repertoires in COVID-19. At the level of the study: The cDNA or gDNA used as material had been derived from T cells, B-cell-depleted T cells, or PBMCs.

In germline, CDR1 is MNHNY, CDR2 SVGAGI (reference sequence). V was clipped by 6 bases and J by 3 bases; unmatched bases: 5. The CDR3 runs to 14 residues. Generated by immunoSEQ multiplex PCR, the TCRdb table keeps only in-frame clones and is missing some. This table has approximately 84,000 clones, roughly 90% appearing once. V is TRBV6-6 and J is TRBJ1-1, with 9 bases aligning to TRBD1. The specimen was peripheral blood. This sequence originates from a human donor with active COVID-19. The donor label of this sample is uncertain. DNA for the CDR3: TGTGCCAGCAGAATACAGGGGGCGCACACTGAAGCTTTCTTT. As protein: CASRIQGAHTEAFF.